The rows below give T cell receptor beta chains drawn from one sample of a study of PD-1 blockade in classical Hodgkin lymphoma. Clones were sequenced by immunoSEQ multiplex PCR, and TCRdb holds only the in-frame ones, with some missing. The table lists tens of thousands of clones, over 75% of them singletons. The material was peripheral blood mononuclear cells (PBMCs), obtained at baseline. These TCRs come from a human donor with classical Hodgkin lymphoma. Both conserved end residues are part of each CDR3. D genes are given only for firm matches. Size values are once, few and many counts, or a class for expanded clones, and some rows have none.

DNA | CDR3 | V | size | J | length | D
TGCAGCGGGGGGACAGCCTTCCATGGCTACACCTTC | CSGGTAFHGYTF | TRBV29-1 | NA | TRBJ1-2 | 12 | TRBD1
TGTGCCAGCAGTCACACAGGGGCGGTCGAGCAGTACTTC | CASSHTGAVEQYF | TRBV6-5 | NA | TRBJ2-7 | 13 | TRBD1
TGTGCCTGGAGTCCCGGCCGCTCCACAGATACGCAGTATTTT | CAWSPGRSTDTQYF | TRBV30 | NA | TRBJ2-3 | 14 | NA
TGTGCCAGCAGAGCTTACCCTGACACAAACTATGGCTACACCTTC | CASRAYPDTNYGYTF | TRBV27 | NA | TRBJ1-2 | 15 | NA
TGCGCCAGCAGCCAAGATAGTTCAGAGGCTGAAGCTTTCTTT | CASSQDSSEAEAFF | TRBV4-1 | NA | TRBJ1-1 | 14 | NA
TGTGCCAGCAGCCTAGGGGGCGAAGGCAATCAGCCCCAGCATTTT | CASSLGGEGNQPQHF | TRBV5-4 | once | TRBJ1-5 | 15 | TRBD1
TGTGCCAGCAATAGGGAAGGAAACACCATATATTTT | CASNREGNTIYF | TRBV2 | NA | TRBJ1-3 | 12 | NA
TGTGCTAGTGGCCTACAGACAGATACGCAGTATTTT | CASGLQTDTQYF | TRBV12-5 | NA | TRBJ2-3 | 12 | NA
TGTGCCAGTAGTATAGCCCTGGACACTCTCTATCAGCCCCAGCATTTT | CASSIALDTLYQPQHF | TRBV19 | once | TRBJ1-5 | 16 | NA
TGCGCCAGCAGCCAGGGGTCTGCTTTCCAGTTCCCGCCCGTTATCGGTTTC | CASSQGSAFQFPPVIGF | TRBV4-1 | NA | TRBJ1-2 | 17 | NA
TGTGCTAGCAGTTATGGGAGGTCCACCCCGGGGACCCAGTACTTC | CASSYGRSTPGTQYF | TRBV7-7 | NA | TRBJ2-5 | 15 | NA
TGTGCCAGCCAGGGCGGGGGGCGTGAAAAACTGTTTTTT | CASQGGGREKLFF | TRBV27 | NA | TRBJ1-4 | 13 | NA
TGTGCCAGCAGTTTAGGGCAGAGCACAGATACGCAGTATTTT | CASSLGQSTDTQYF | TRBV27 | NA | TRBJ2-3 | 14 | NA
TGCGCCAGCAGCCAGGGGGGAAGCAATCAGCCCCAGCATTTT | CASSQGGSNQPQHF | TRBV4-1 | NA | TRBJ1-5 | 14 | NA
TGTGCCTGGAAGGACAGGCGGAATTCACCCCTCCACTTT | CAWKDRRNSPLHF | TRBV30 | NA | TRBJ1-6 | 13 | TRBD1
TGTGCCAGCAGCTTGGAGGGGTTGGAGACCCAGTACTTC | CASSLEGLETQYF | TRBV5-6 | NA | TRBJ2-5 | 13 | NA
TGTGCCAGCAGACACCACGGGGCCCAAAACACTGAAGCTTTCTTT | CASRHHGAQNTEAFF | TRBV5-2 | NA | TRBJ1-1 | 15 | NA
TGCGCCAGCAGCCTACTGTCCGGGTTTGCGAACACCGGGGAGCTGTTTTTT | CASSLLSGFANTGELFF | TRBV5-1 | NA | TRBJ2-2 | 17 | NA
TGTGCCAGCAGAGGCTCCACCCGGGGCGGGGAGCTGTTTTTT | CASRGSTRGGELFF | TRBV6-5 | NA | TRBJ2-2 | 14 | NA
TGTGCCTACAGGGAATCTCCCTACGAGCAGTACTTC | CAYRESPYEQYF | TRBV30 | NA | TRBJ2-7 | 12 | NA
TGTGCCAGCACCCTGTCGGGCGGGGGGGCCTCAGATACGCAGTATTTT | CASTLSGGGASDTQYF | TRBV7-9 | once | TRBJ2-3 | 16 | TRBD2
TGCGCCAGCAGCTTGGTATCGGCAGGGAACTATGGCTACACCTTC | CASSLVSAGNYGYTF | TRBV5-1 | once | TRBJ1-2 | 15 | NA
TGTGCCATCAGTGAGTTCCGGACAGTGACCTACGAGCAGTACTTC | CAISEFRTVTYEQYF | TRBV10-3 | NA | TRBJ2-7 | 15 | NA
TGTGCCAGCAGTTATTACAGGCCTAGCGCCGAGCAGTACTTC | CASSYYRPSAEQYF | TRBV6-5 | NA | TRBJ2-7 | 14 | NA
TGTGCCTGGAGTGCGTCTGGCAGCACTGAAGCTTTCTTT | CAWSASGSTEAFF | TRBV30 | NA | TRBJ1-1 | 13 | NA
TGCGCCAGCAGCGCGGGCCTAGCGGGGGAGTACGAGCAGTACTTC | CASSAGLAGEYEQYF | TRBV5-1 | NA | TRBJ2-7 | 15 | TRBD2
TGCGCCAGCAGCTTGTACGGCAATCAGCCCCAGCATTTT | CASSLYGNQPQHF | TRBV5-1 | NA | TRBJ1-5 | 13 | NA
TGTGCCGGGTCTGGGACCAAAAACATTCAGTACTTC | CAGSGTKNIQYF | TRBV9 | NA | TRBJ2-4 | 12 | NA
TGTGCCAGCAGTGTGCAGGCCGGTAACTATGGCTACACCTTC | CASSVQAGNYGYTF | TRBV2 | once | TRBJ1-2 | 14 | NA
TGTGCCAGCAGCTTGGGGACAGGCTTTGGCTACACCTTC | CASSLGTGFGYTF | TRBV11-2 | NA | TRBJ1-2 | 13 | TRBD1
TGTGCCAGCAGCCCTACTTTCGGAACCTACGAGCAGTACTTC | CASSPTFGTYEQYF | TRBV5-6 | once | TRBJ2-7 | 14 | NA
TGCAGTGGAGGGAGTCGCTACACCTTC | CSGGSRYTF | TRBV20-1 | NA | TRBJ1-2 | 9 | NA
TGTGCCATCAGTGAATGGGACAAGAACACTGAAGCTTTCTTT | CAISEWDKNTEAFF | TRBV10-3 | NA | TRBJ1-1 | 14 | NA
TGTGCCAGCAGAACTAGCGGGGGTTACAATGAGCAGTTCTTC | CASRTSGGYNEQFF | TRBV6-1 | NA | TRBJ2-1 | 14 | TRBD2
TGTGCCAGCAGCTCTAGGGAGGGGGGGGAGAATTCACCCCTCCACTTT | CASSSREGGENSPLHF | TRBV9 | NA | TRBJ1-6 | 16 | NA
TGCGCCAGCAGCTTGGGGGGGACCTACTCCTACGAGCAGTACTTC | CASSLGGTYSYEQYF | TRBV5-1 | NA | TRBJ2-7 | 15 | NA
TGCGCCAGCAGCCGGGACAGGGACTACACAGATACGCAGTATTTT | CASSRDRDYTDTQYF | TRBV5-1 | NA | TRBJ2-3 | 15 | TRBD1
TGTGCTAGTGGTTTGGATACAGGGGGCAATCAGCCCCAGCATTTT | CASGLDTGGNQPQHF | TRBV12-5 | NA | TRBJ1-5 | 15 | TRBD1
TGCGCCAGCAGTGAGTCCGGCCACGGGCCCCCTGGAAACACCATATATTTT | CASSESGHGPPGNTIYF | TRBV10-1 | NA | TRBJ1-3 | 17 | NA
TGTGCCACCAGCAGGCCGATGACAGACTACACTGAAGCTTTCTTT | CATSRPMTDYTEAFF | TRBV15 | NA | TRBJ1-1 | 15 | NA
TGTGCCAGCAGTGGGATCGCGGGACAGGGGAGCAATCAGCCCCAGCATTTT | CASSGIAGQGSNQPQHF | TRBV2 | NA | TRBJ1-5 | 17 | TRBD1
TGTGCCAGCGCTCCGGGACAGGGGTCCTACGAGCAGTACTTC | CASAPGQGSYEQYF | TRBV6-5 | few | TRBJ2-7 | 14 | TRBD1
TGTGCCAGCTCAGGGGACAGGGGTTTTGGTGGCTACACCTTC | CASSGDRGFGGYTF | TRBV18 | NA | TRBJ1-2 | 14 | TRBD1
TGCGCCAGCAGTCCAAAGGGGCTGGGTGAAGCTTTCTTT | CASSPKGLGEAFF | TRBV4-1 | few | TRBJ1-1 | 13 | NA
TGTGCCAGCTCTTTAATCCCCGGACAGGGACTGTTTTTT | CASSLIPGQGLFF | TRBV18 | NA | TRBJ2-2 | 13 | TRBD1
TGTGCCAGCAGTGGACAGGGAGGGAGGACCCAGTACTTC | CASSGQGGRTQYF | TRBV27 | NA | TRBJ2-5 | 13 | NA
TGTGCCAGCAGCGCTAGCACAGATACGCAGTATTTT | CASSASTDTQYF | TRBV7-9 | NA | TRBJ2-3 | 12 | NA
TGTGCCACCAGCAGAGATAGGGGGAGCAATCAGCCCCAGCATTTT | CATSRDRGSNQPQHF | TRBV15 | once | TRBJ1-5 | 15 | NA
TGTGCCAGCAGCTTAGGCCGGGAATGGGAGCTGTTTTTT | CASSLGREWELFF | TRBV7-6 | NA | TRBJ2-2 | 13 | NA
TGTGCCAGCAGCTCCCGACAGGGATCCTTTGGGGAGACCCAGTACTTC | CASSSRQGSFGETQYF | TRBV5-4 | NA | TRBJ2-5 | 16 | TRBD1
TGTGCCAGCAGTTACGGGACAGGGGACTCCTACAATGAGCAGTTCTTC | CASSYGTGDSYNEQFF | TRBV6-6 | NA | TRBJ2-1 | 16 | TRBD1
TGTGCCAGCAGTTTCCCCGGGTCCTACGAGCAGTACTTC | CASSFPGSYEQYF | TRBV7-3 | NA | TRBJ2-7 | 13 | NA
TGTGCCAGCAGAGCCGGGACAGGGGGCACTGAAGCTTTCTTT | CASRAGTGGTEAFF | TRBV28 | NA | TRBJ1-1 | 14 | TRBD1
TGTGCCAGCAGCCAAGATGGGGACAGTAACGAAAAACTGTTTTTT | CASSQDGDSNEKLFF | TRBV4-2 | NA | TRBJ1-4 | 15 | TRBD1
TGTGCCAGGATCGGGCGCGAGTGGAGCTCCTACAATGAGCAGTTCTTC | CARIGREWSSYNEQFF | TRBV21-1 | NA | TRBJ2-1 | 16 | NA
TGTGCCAGCAGTGAAGCTAACTTCCGAAAACTAGCGGGGGAGAATGAGCAGTTCTTC | CASSEANFRKLAGENEQFF | TRBV6-1 | NA | TRBJ2-1 | 19 | TRBD2
TGTGCCAGCTCACCTACAACTCGGACAGACTACTCCTACGAGCAGTACTTC | CASSPTTRTDYSYEQYF | TRBV18 | NA | TRBJ2-7 | 17 | NA
TGTGCCAGCAGCGCCCAACTAGCGGGGGTTCTCCAAGAGACCCAGTACTTC | CASSAQLAGVLQETQYF | TRBV9 | NA | TRBJ2-5 | 17 | TRBD2
TGCGCCAGCTTCGCCCCTAGCGGGGGAAGCACAGATACGCAGTATTTT | CASFAPSGGSTDTQYF | TRBV4-1 | NA | TRBJ2-3 | 16 | TRBD2
TGTGCCAGCAGTTATGGGGAAGGCTACACCTTC | CASSYGEGYTF | TRBV6-5 | NA | TRBJ1-2 | 11 | NA